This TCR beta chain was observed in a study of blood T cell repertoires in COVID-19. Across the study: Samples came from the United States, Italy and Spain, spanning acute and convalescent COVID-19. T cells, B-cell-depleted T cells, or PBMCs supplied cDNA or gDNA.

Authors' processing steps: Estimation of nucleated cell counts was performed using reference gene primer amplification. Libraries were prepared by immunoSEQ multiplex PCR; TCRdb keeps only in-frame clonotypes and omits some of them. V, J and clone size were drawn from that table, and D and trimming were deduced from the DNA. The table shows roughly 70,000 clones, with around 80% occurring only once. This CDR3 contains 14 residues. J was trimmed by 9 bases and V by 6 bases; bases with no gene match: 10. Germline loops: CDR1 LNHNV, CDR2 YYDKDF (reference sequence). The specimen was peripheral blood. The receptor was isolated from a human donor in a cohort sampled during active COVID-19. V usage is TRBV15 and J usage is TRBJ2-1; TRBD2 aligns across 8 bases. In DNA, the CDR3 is TGTGCCACCAGTGATCTTGGCGGGAGGCTTGAGCAGTTCTTC. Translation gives CATSDLGGRLEQFF.